This TCR beta chain is from a study of OX40 agonist ivuxolimab in advanced cancers. At the level of the study: Intravenous ivuxolimab was administered to patients every 2 weeks at 0.01 to 10 mg/kg. Dose-escalation patients had hepatocellular carcinoma, melanoma, renal cell or head and neck cancer.

Method: immunoSEQ multiplex PCR; TCRdb's copy keeps in-frame clones and lacks some. The top ten clones hold around 31% of a sample with approximately 25,000 clones, 86% of them seen once. Findings of the study overall: At 0.1 to 3.0 mg/kg and by week 6, CD4+ and CD8+ T cells in the blood had expanded clonally. Average numbers of expanded clones were greater in CD8+ T cells than in CD4+.

In the case of this clone: Its antigen is as yet unknown.

The CDR3 runs to 16 residues. The ends were cut back, 0 bases at V and 5 bases at J, with 16 bases in the middle. Germline CDR1 reads ENHRY; CDR2 reads SYGVKD. The sequence derives from an adult with an advanced solid tumor such as melanoma, head and neck, liver or kidney cancer. The J gene is TRBJ1-2, the V gene TRBV10-3; TRBD1 is a possible D gene (6 bases). Sequencing used CD4+ or CD8+ T cells sorted from blood, obtained in a trial of the OX40 agonist ivuxolimab. CDR3 in DNA: TGTGCCATCAGTGAGTCGATTGGGGACACTCCTTATGGCTACACCTTC. This encodes CAISESIGDTPYGYTF.